This T cell receptor beta chain was sequenced during a study of post-analysis software for immune sequencing data. At the level of the study: Multiple sclerosis in the patients followed relapsing-remitting, secondary progressive and progressive-relapsing courses.

This CDR3 is 11 amino acids long. Per germline, CDR1 SQVTM and CDR2 ANQGSEA. Study-wide findings and caveats: Significantly lower normalized Chao1 diversity was found in patients with multiple sclerosis relative to controls. Patients had higher frequencies than controls of about five TRBV segments, including TRBV5-6, TRBV5-1 and TRBV20-1. Under F measure analysis, samples from one preparation batch co-clustered strongly.

Unique molecular identifiers featured in each of the TCR beta cDNA libraries. TCRdb processed the PCR reads anew with MiXCR; each CDR3 protein has one entry. This sample carries about 430,000 distinct CDR3 sequences, 35% to 45% of them seen once, and the ten largest clones take 6% to 9%. Comment on this clonotype: The antigen remains unidentified. At one of its ends the junction is not consistent with the germline gene, which may arise from a read error.

The sequence derives from a girl under 10 years old with multiple sclerosis. The rearrangement joins TRBV29-1 to TRBJ2-1; D remains ambiguous. Sequencing was carried out using blood. The CDR3 region has the DNA TGCAGCATATACTTACCAAATGGGCAGTTCTTC. As protein: CSIYLPNGQFF.